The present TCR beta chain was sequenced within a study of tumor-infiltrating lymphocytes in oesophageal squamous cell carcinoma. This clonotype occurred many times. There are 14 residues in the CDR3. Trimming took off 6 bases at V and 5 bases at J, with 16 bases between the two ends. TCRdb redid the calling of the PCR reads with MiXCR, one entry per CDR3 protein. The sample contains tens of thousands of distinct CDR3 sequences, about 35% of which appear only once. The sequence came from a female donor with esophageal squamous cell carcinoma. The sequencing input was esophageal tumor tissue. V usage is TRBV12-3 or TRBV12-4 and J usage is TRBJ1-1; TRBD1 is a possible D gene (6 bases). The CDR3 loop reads CASRGGGASTEAFF. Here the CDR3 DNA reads TGTGCCAGCAGGGGGGGGGGGGCGAGTACTGAAGCTTTCTTT.